Below are 3 T cell receptor beta chains sequenced from a single sample in a study of blood T cell repertoires in COVID-19. TCRdb's copy holds only in-frame clones and misses some; the assay was immunoSEQ multiplex PCR. The sample includes approximately 200,000 clones, roughly 84% seen only once; the top ten take under 2.5%. The sequenced sample was peripheral blood. Source of these receptors: a man aged 40-50 years with active or convalescent COVID-19.

The chain has TRBV10-2 and TRBJ1-2, with D perhaps matching TRBD1 (6 bases). This CDR3 spans 13 amino acids. V gave up 6 bases and J gave up 7 bases, with 15 bases separating them. Germline V lookup: CDR1 WSHSY, CDR2 SAAADI. The CDR3 coding sequence is TGCGCCAGCAGCCAAACAGGGTGGCCTGGCTACACCTTC. Protein product: CASSQTGWPGYTF.

This chain joins TRBV6-5 and TRBJ2-3; TRBD1 is a possible D gene (6 bases). Germline loops: CDR1 MNHEY, CDR2 SVGAGI. The CDR3 consists of 12 residues. With 5 bases removed from V and 6 bases from J, the gap between germline ends came to 9 bases. In DNA, the CDR3 is TGTGCCAGCAGTCCAGGGGTGGATACGCAGTATTTT. It is translated as CASSPGVDTQYF.

Note on this clone: Relative to the germline gene, one junction end is altered; a read error may explain this. The chain joins TRBV7-7 to TRBJ2-2; no clear D. This CDR3 has 13 residues. Per the germline V gene, CDR1 is SSHAT and CDR2 is FNYEAQ (reference sequence). The CDR3 spells CASSLGSNRELFF. CDR3 in DNA: TGTGCTAGCAGCTTAGGAAGCAACCGGGAGCTGTTTTTT.